This record concerns one T cell receptor beta chain sequence. As yet, its antigen is unknown. TCRdb itself ran the RT-PCR reads through MiXCR, one entry per CDR3 protein. The sample has 490,000 or so distinct CDR3 sequences, 6.5% to 8% seen once. The entry originates in a study of response to subunit inactivated influenza vaccine. Whole-study findings and limits: The authors suggested that every seasonal influenza vaccination recruits few new T cells.

This CDR3 is built from 11 residues. V lost 5 bases and J lost 5, with 6 bases in between. Germline V lookup: CDR1 GTSNPN, CDR2 SVGIG (reference sequence). This clonotype was sampled from a man aged 45-69 years who received an inactivated influenza vaccine. The input for sequencing was PBMCs from blood, taken around 25 months after vaccination. The rearrangement joins TRBV30 to TRBJ2-2; no clear D. CDR3 in amino acids: CAWGQTGELFF. In DNA, the CDR3 is TGTGCCTGGGGGCAGACCGGGGAGCTGTTTTTT.